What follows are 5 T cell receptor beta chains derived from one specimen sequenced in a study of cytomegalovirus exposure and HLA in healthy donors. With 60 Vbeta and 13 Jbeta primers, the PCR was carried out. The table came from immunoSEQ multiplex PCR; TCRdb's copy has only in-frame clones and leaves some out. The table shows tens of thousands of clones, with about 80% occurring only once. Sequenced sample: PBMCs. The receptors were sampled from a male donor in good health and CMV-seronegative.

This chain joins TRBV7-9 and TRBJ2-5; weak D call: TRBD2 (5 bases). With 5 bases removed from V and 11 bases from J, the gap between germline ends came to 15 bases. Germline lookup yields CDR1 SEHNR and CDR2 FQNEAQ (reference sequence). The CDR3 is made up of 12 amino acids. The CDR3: CASSVDVWEQYF. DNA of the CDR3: TGTGCCAGCAGCGTGGACGTCTGGGAGCAGTACTTC.

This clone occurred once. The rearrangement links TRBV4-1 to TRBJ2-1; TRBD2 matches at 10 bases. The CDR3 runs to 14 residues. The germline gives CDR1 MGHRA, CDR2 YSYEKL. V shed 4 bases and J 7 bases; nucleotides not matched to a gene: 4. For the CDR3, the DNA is TGCGCCAGCAGCCGAGCGGGGGGGCCGAATGAGCAGTTCTTC. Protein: CASSRAGGPNEQFF.

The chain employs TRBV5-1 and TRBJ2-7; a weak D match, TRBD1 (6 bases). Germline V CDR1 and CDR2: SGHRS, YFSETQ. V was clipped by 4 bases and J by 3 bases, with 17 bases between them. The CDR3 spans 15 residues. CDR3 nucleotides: TGCGCCAGCAGCCCACTGACAGGCTATAACTACGAGCAGTACTTC. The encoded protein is CASSPLTGYNYEQYF.

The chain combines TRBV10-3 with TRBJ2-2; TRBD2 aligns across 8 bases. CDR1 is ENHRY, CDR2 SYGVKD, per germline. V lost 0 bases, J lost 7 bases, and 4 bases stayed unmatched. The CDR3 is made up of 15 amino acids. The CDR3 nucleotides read TGTGCCATCAGTGAGTCGGGGACTAGTTACGGGGAGCTGTTTTTT. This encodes CAISESGTSYGELFF.

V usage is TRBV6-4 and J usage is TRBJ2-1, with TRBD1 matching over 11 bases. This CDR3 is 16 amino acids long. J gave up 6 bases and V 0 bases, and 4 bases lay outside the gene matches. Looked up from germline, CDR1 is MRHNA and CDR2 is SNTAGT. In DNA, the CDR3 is TGTGCCAGCAGTGACTCGTCCGGGACAGGGGGCAATGAGCAGTTCTTC. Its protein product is CASSDSSGTGGNEQFF.